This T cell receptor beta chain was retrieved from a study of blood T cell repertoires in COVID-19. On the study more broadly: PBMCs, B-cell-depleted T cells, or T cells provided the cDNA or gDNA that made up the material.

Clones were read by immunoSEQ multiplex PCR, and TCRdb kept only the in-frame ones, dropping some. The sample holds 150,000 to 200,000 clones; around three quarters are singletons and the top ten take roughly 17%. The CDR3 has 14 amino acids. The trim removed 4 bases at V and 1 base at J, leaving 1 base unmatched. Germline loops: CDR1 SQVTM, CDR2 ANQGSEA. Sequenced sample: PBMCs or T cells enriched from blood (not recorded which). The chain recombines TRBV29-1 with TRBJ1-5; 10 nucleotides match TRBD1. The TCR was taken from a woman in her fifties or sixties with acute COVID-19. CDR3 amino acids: CSVGQGASNQPQHF. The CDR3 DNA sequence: TGCAGCGTTGGACAGGGGGCCAGCAATCAGCCCCAGCATTTT.